Detailed here is one T cell receptor beta chain. Original data processing: Amplification of reference gene primers provided the estimated nucleated cell counts. The repertoire was sequenced with immunoSEQ multiplex PCR; TCRdb's copy has only in-frame clones and lacks some. The V and J calls and clone size are taken from that table; D and trimming were inferred from the DNA. Of some 290,000 clones in the sample, over 90% were seen once. These data are taken from a study of blood T cell repertoires in COVID-19. This TCR was sampled from a woman in her 30s who had been exposed to COVID-19. The specimen sequenced was PBMCs or T cells enriched from blood (not recorded which).

CDR3: CASSQDSVRLAYNEQFF. The CDR3 nucleotides are TGTGCCAGCAGCCAAGATTCGGTCCGCCTAGCCTACAATGAGCAGTTCTTC. The rearrangement links TRBV4-2 to TRBJ2-1; no definite D call. The CDR3 totals 17 residues. Germline V lookup: CDR1 LGHNA, CDR2 YNFKEQ. Trimming left V 0 bases short and J 2 bases short, with 14 bases between.